These T cell receptor beta chains were read from a single sample in a study of metastatic and nonmetastatic thyroid tumors. TCRdb recomputed clones from the PCR reads via MiXCR. Of some 16,000 clones in the sample, about 13% are singletons; the top ten hold under 30%. Sample: blood. The receptors stem from a female donor with papillary thyroid cancer or a benign thyroid nodule (not recorded which). Some clones in this sample may be carry-over from other donors' samples. CDR3s include the opening cysteine and the closing phenylalanine or tryptophan. A D gene is named only where the DNA matches it firmly. Size is stated for part of the rows, as once, few or many counts, or as a class when the clone is expanded.

v_gene: TRBV11-2
d_gene: -
abundance: many
j_gene: TRBJ2-3
CDR3aa: CASNEDSPTSTDTQYF
CDR3nt: TGTGCCAGCAACGAGGACAGCCCAACTAGCACAGATACGCAGTATTTT

v_gene: TRBV27
d_gene: TRBD1
abundance: -
j_gene: TRBJ2-5
CDR3aa: CAIRLSGGGETHYF
CDR3nt: TGTGCCATCAGGCTCTCAGGGGGCGGAGAGACCCATTACTTC

v_gene: TRBV30
d_gene: TRBD1
abundance: many
j_gene: TRBJ1-4
CDR3aa: CAWRPTGTQEKLFF
CDR3nt: TGTGCCTGGAGGCCGACAGGGACGCAGGAAAAACTGTTTTTT

v_gene: TRBV7-9
d_gene: TRBD2
abundance: many
j_gene: TRBJ2-7
CDR3aa: CASSSGTSRQSYEQYF
CDR3nt: TGTGCCAGCAGCTCGGGGACTAGCCGACAGTCCTACGAGCAGTACTTC

v_gene: TRBV11-2
d_gene: TRBD2
abundance: -
j_gene: TRBJ2-7
CDR3aa: CASSSGLAHEQYF
CDR3nt: TGTGCCAGCAGCTCGGGACTAGCGCACGAGCAGTACTTC

v_gene: TRBV28
d_gene: -
abundance: -
j_gene: TRBJ1-5
CDR3aa: CASSLGRTVLPQPQHF
CDR3nt: TGTGCCAGCAGCTTGGGGAGGACAGTGCTGCCTCAGCCCCAGCATTTT

v_gene: TRBV11-2
d_gene: -
abundance: many
j_gene: TRBJ2-7
CDR3aa: CASSLGGALDYYEQYF
CDR3nt: TGTGCCAGCAGCTTAGGGGGGGCCCTAGACTACTACGAGCAGTACTTC

v_gene: TRBV6-2/TRBV6-3
d_gene: -
abundance: few
j_gene: TRBJ1-1
CDR3aa: CASSYVGTVAEDFF
CDR3nt: TGTGCCAGCAGTTACGTTGGGACGGTGGCTGAAGATTTCTTT

v_gene: TRBV18
d_gene: -
abundance: many
j_gene: TRBJ2-6
CDR3aa: CASSQQHVRTSGANVLTF
CDR3nt: TGTGCCAGCTCACAGCAGCATGTCAGGACCTCTGGGGCCAACGTCCTGACTTTC

v_gene: TRBV20-1
d_gene: -
abundance: many
j_gene: TRBJ2-5
CDR3aa: CSARDRSGQETQYF
CDR3nt: TGCAGTGCTAGAGATCGGAGCGGGCAAGAGACCCAGTACTTC

v_gene: TRBV6-1
d_gene: TRBD2
abundance: few
j_gene: TRBJ2-2
CDR3aa: CAGIASGTPGELFF
CDR3nt: TGTGCCGGCATCGCTAGCGGGACTCCCGGGGAGCTGTTTTTT

v_gene: TRBV6-1
d_gene: -
abundance: few
j_gene: TRBJ1-2
CDR3aa: CASSDEGGYTF
CDR3nt: TGTGCCAGCAGTGACGAGGGTGGCTACACCTTC

v_gene: TRBV18
d_gene: TRBD1
abundance: many
j_gene: TRBJ1-5
CDR3aa: CASSTEGQANQPQHF
CDR3nt: TGTGCCAGCTCAACAGAGGGACAGGCAAATCAGCCCCAGCATTTT

v_gene: TRBV5-1
d_gene: TRBD1
abundance: many
j_gene: TRBJ1-4
CDR3aa: CASSPGQGTEKLFF
CDR3nt: TGCGCCAGCTCGCCGGGACAGGGAACAGAAAAACTGTTTTTT

v_gene: TRBV9
d_gene: -
abundance: many
j_gene: TRBJ2-2
CDR3aa: CASSVEGQGPTGELFF
CDR3nt: TGTGCCAGCAGCGTAGAGGGGCAGGGGCCCACCGGGGAGCTGTTTTTT

v_gene: TRBV12-3/TRBV12-4
d_gene: -
abundance: few
j_gene: TRBJ2-1
CDR3aa: CASSFDKGAGGEQFF
CDR3nt: TGTGCCAGCAGTTTCGACAAGGGGGCGGGAGGTGAGCAGTTCTTC

v_gene: TRBV15
d_gene: -
abundance: many
j_gene: TRBJ1-4
CDR3aa: CATNKDGIGEKLFF
CDR3nt: TGTGCCACCAATAAGGACGGGATCGGGGAAAAACTGTTTTTT

v_gene: TRBV2
d_gene: -
abundance: many
j_gene: TRBJ2-2
CDR3aa: CASSAEKGTGELFF
CDR3nt: TGTGCCAGCAGTGCGGAAAAAGGCACCGGGGAGCTGTTTTTT

v_gene: TRBV6-2/TRBV6-3
d_gene: TRBD1
abundance: medium-sized
j_gene: TRBJ2-1
CDR3aa: CASSHGTGVHEQFF
CDR3nt: TGTGCCAGCAGTCATGGGACAGGGGTGCATGAGCAGTTCTTC

v_gene: TRBV6-1
d_gene: -
abundance: few
j_gene: TRBJ2-7
CDR3aa: CASRKGVGAYEQYF
CDR3nt: TGTGCCAGCAGAAAAGGGGTTGGGGCCTACGAGCAGTACTTC

v_gene: TRBV29-1
d_gene: TRBD1
abundance: many
j_gene: TRBJ2-4
CDR3aa: CSVPDRVKNIQYF
CDR3nt: TGCAGCGTCCCCGACAGGGTCAAAAACATTCAGTACTTC

v_gene: TRBV27
d_gene: TRBD1
abundance: many
j_gene: TRBJ1-1
CDR3aa: CASSSGGAVWNTEAFF
CDR3nt: TGTGCCAGCAGTTCAGGGGGCGCGGTATGGAACACTGAAGCTTTCTTT

v_gene: TRBV24-1
d_gene: -
abundance: many
j_gene: TRBJ2-3
CDR3aa: CATRGSTDTQYF
CDR3nt: TGTGCCACCAGGGGGAGCACAGATACGCAGTATTTT

v_gene: TRBV3-1
d_gene: -
abundance: many
j_gene: TRBJ1-2
CDR3aa: CASSQAPGPSYGYTF
CDR3nt: TGTGCCAGCAGCCAAGCCCCGGGACCCTCCTATGGCTACACCTTC

v_gene: TRBV29-1
d_gene: -
abundance: many
j_gene: TRBJ1-2
CDR3aa: CSVEIWGGGYTF
CDR3nt: TGCAGCGTTGAAATATGGGGCGGTGGCTACACCTTC

v_gene: TRBV5-1
d_gene: TRBD1
abundance: -
j_gene: TRBJ2-2
CDR3aa: CASSGTGGTNTGELFF
CDR3nt: TGCGCCAGCAGCGGAACAGGGGGGACGAACACCGGGGAGCTGTTTTTT

v_gene: TRBV4-3
d_gene: -
abundance: many
j_gene: TRBJ2-7
CDR3aa: CASSLKALQGSSPYEQYF
CDR3nt: TGCGCCAGCAGCCTAAAGGCGCTACAGGGATCCTCTCCCTACGAGCAGTACTTC

v_gene: TRBV5-1
d_gene: TRBD1
abundance: many
j_gene: TRBJ1-2
CDR3aa: CASSNRDRGIDGYTF
CDR3nt: TGCGCCAGCAGCAACCGGGACAGGGGGATAGACGGCTACACCTTC

v_gene: TRBV28
d_gene: TRBD1
abundance: many
j_gene: TRBJ2-1
CDR3aa: CASRARGRNEQFF
CDR3nt: TGTGCCAGCAGGGCCAGGGGGCGGAATGAGCAGTTCTTC

v_gene: TRBV19
d_gene: -
abundance: few
j_gene: TRBJ2-3
CDR3aa: CASSIVTGTDTQYF
CDR3nt: TGTGCCAGTAGTATTGTCACCGGCACAGATACGCAGTATTTT

v_gene: TRBV6-1
d_gene: -
abundance: medium-sized
j_gene: TRBJ1-5
CDR3aa: CASRPLTGHQPQHF
CDR3nt: TGTGCCAGCCGACCGTTAACAGGACATCAGCCCCAGCATTTT

v_gene: TRBV7-9
d_gene: -
abundance: many
j_gene: TRBJ1-1
CDR3aa: CASGVTPLSDTEAFF
CDR3nt: TGTGCCAGCGGGGTTACTCCCCTCAGTGACACTGAAGCTTTCTTT

v_gene: TRBV6-1
d_gene: -
abundance: medium-sized
j_gene: TRBJ2-7
CDR3aa: CASSEALGSNEQYF
CDR3nt: TGTGCCAGCAGTGAAGCCCTTGGGTCAAACGAGCAGTACTTC

v_gene: TRBV20-1
d_gene: TRBD1
abundance: many
j_gene: TRBJ1-1
CDR3aa: CRPAGGARTEAFF
CDR3nt: TGCAGGCCGGCAGGGGGGGCGAGAACTGAAGCTTTCTTT

v_gene: TRBV27
d_gene: TRBD2
abundance: many
j_gene: TRBJ2-3
CDR3aa: CASSLRLADTDTQYF
CDR3nt: TGTGCCAGCAGTCTAAGACTAGCGGATACAGATACGCAGTATTTT

v_gene: TRBV20-1
d_gene: TRBD1
abundance: many
j_gene: TRBJ1-4
CDR3aa: CSAKDRGGEKLFF
CDR3nt: TGCAGTGCTAAGGACAGGGGTGGGGAAAAACTGTTTTTT

v_gene: TRBV6-1
d_gene: TRBD1
abundance: few
j_gene: TRBJ1-2
CDR3aa: CASSGTGGYGYTF
CDR3nt: TGTGCCAGCAGCGGAACAGGGGGCTATGGCTACACCTTC

v_gene: TRBV7-8
d_gene: -
abundance: -
j_gene: TRBJ2-1
CDR3aa: CASSPTGYNEQFF
CDR3nt: TGTGCCAGCAGCCCCACAGGGTACAATGAGCAGTTCTTC

v_gene: TRBV28
d_gene: -
abundance: many
j_gene: TRBJ2-6
CDR3aa: CASTPYLGTSSGANVLTF
CDR3nt: TGTGCCAGCACTCCTTACTTGGGAACAAGCTCTGGGGCCAACGTCCTGACTTTC

v_gene: TRBV10-3
d_gene: TRBD1
abundance: many
j_gene: TRBJ1-1
CDR3aa: CAISTTGEGPEAFF
CDR3nt: TGTGCCATCAGTACAACAGGGGAAGGACCTGAAGCTTTCTTT

v_gene: TRBV25-1
d_gene: TRBD1
abundance: many
j_gene: TRBJ2-6
CDR3aa: CASSLQGVGANVLTF
CDR3nt: TGTGCCAGCAGTCTTCAGGGGGTTGGGGCCAACGTCCTGACTTTC

v_gene: TRBV9
d_gene: -
abundance: many
j_gene: TRBJ2-3
CDR3aa: CASSGISYPDTQYF
CDR3nt: TGTGCCAGCAGCGGTATTTCCTATCCAGATACGCAGTATTTT

v_gene: TRBV11-2
d_gene: -
abundance: many
j_gene: TRBJ1-1
CDR3aa: CASSRQTNTEAFF
CDR3nt: TGTGCCAGCAGCAGACAGACAAACACTGAAGCTTTCTTT

v_gene: TRBV20-1
d_gene: -
abundance: many
j_gene: TRBJ1-3
CDR3aa: CSASWGSSGNTIYF
CDR3nt: TGCAGTGCTAGCTGGGGCAGCTCTGGAAACACCATATATTTT

v_gene: TRBV11-3
d_gene: TRBD1
abundance: many
j_gene: TRBJ2-3
CDR3aa: CASTRWGQGASTDTQYF
CDR3nt: TGTGCCAGCACCCGATGGGGACAGGGGGCGAGCACAGATACGCAGTATTTT

v_gene: TRBV7-2
d_gene: -
abundance: many
j_gene: TRBJ2-5
CDR3aa: CASSPRVGETQYF
CDR3nt: TGTGCCAGCAGCCCCAGGGTGGGAGAGACCCAGTACTTC

v_gene: TRBV2
d_gene: TRBD1
abundance: many
j_gene: TRBJ2-7
CDR3aa: CASQDDRVYTYEQYF
CDR3nt: TGTGCCAGTCAAGACGACAGGGTTTACACCTACGAGCAGTACTTC

v_gene: TRBV7-2
d_gene: -
abundance: many
j_gene: TRBJ1-2
CDR3aa: CASSFYRGYTF
CDR3nt: TGTGCCAGCAGCTTTTATCGGGGCTACACCTTC

v_gene: TRBV20-1
d_gene: TRBD2
abundance: many
j_gene: TRBJ2-7
CDR3aa: CSVTRAGSGEYF
CDR3nt: TGCAGTGTTACCAGAGCGGGATCGGGAGAGTACTTC

v_gene: TRBV6-1
d_gene: TRBD2
abundance: -
j_gene: TRBJ2-7
CDR3aa: CASSEAIGGGFEQYF
CDR3nt: TGTGCCAGCAGTGAAGCGATTGGGGGGGGATTCGAGCAGTACTTC

v_gene: TRBV12-3/TRBV12-4
d_gene: TRBD1
abundance: -
j_gene: TRBJ1-6
CDR3aa: CASSPGQGKDSPLHF
CDR3nt: TGTGCCAGCAGTCCGGGACAGGGGAAGGATTCACCCCTCCACTTT

v_gene: TRBV27
d_gene: -
abundance: medium-sized
j_gene: TRBJ2-3
CDR3aa: CASSISGTLPSDTQYF
CDR3nt: TGTGCCAGCAGTATTTCCGGGACTCTTCCTTCAGATACGCAGTATTTT

v_gene: TRBV18
d_gene: -
abundance: many
j_gene: TRBJ2-5
CDR3aa: CASSPPGVGETQYF
CDR3nt: TGTGCCAGCTCACCGCCGGGAGTAGGAGAGACCCAGTACTTC